This T cell receptor beta chain was sequenced during a study of T cell responses to AZD1222 COVID-19 vaccine. Whole-study results and caveats: Targeting of unmutated variant regions was reportedly seen in nearly half of spike-specific TCRs. Spike-wide vaccine-associated CD4 TCRs dominated at 160-218 and 743-854. Vaccination with two AZD1222 doses was followed by a rise in Spike-specific TCR breadth and depth. Only a handful of AZD1222 recipients, roughly six in all, had baseline seropositivity.

Produced via immunoSEQ multiplex PCR; TCRdb's table is partial and in-frame only. The data contain about 100,000 clones, around nine tenths of them singletons. On this clone: What it recognizes is unknown.

The CDR3 has 13 residues. V lost 2 bases and J 3 bases, leaving 7 bases between the germline ends. The sequence was collected from an adult in good health. The sequencing used peripheral blood, collected on day 0 of AZD1222 vaccination. This chain joins TRBV12-3 or TRBV12-4 and TRBJ1-1; D gene ambiguous. The CDR3, as DNA: TGTGCCAGCAGTTTAAGGAGAGACACTGAAGCTTTCTTT. Translated, it gives CASSLRRDTEAFF.